Listed below are T cell receptor beta chains from one sample, sequenced in a study of low-dose radiotherapy and immunotherapy resistance in tumors. TCRdb re-derived calls from the reads in MiXCR, one entry per CDR3 protein. The table includes tens of thousands of distinct CDR3 sequences, around a fifth detected once. Specimen: PBMCs, collected after low-dose radiotherapy plus immunotherapy. These receptors were collected from a female donor with ovarian cancer. CDR3s include the opening cysteine and the closing phenylalanine or tryptophan. A D gene is named only where the DNA matches it firmly. Some rows have no size entry. The others give once, few or many, or a class for an expanded clone.

v_gene,d_gene,abundance,j_gene,CDR3nt,CDR3aa
TRBV6-5,TRBD1,many,TRBJ1-1,TGTGCCAGCAGTTTGGGACAGGGAGCCGTGAACACTGAAGCTTTCTTT,CASSLGQGAVNTEAFF
TRBV5-1,TRBD2,NA,TRBJ2-1,TGCGCCAGTAGCGGGGGGGCAAAGGAGAATGAGCAGTTCTTC,CASSGGAKENEQFF
TRBV24-1,NA,many,TRBJ1-5,TGTGCCACCAGTGACCCTAAGGGCAATCAGCCCCAGCATTTT,CATSDPKGNQPQHF
TRBV20-1,NA,many,TRBJ2-1,TGCAGTGCTAGAGAACCCCGGGGCGAAGGTGAGCAGTTCTTC,CSAREPRGEGEQFF
TRBV20-1,TRBD1,many,TRBJ1-2,TGCAGTGCTCGACGTACCGGGACAGGGGGAAATGGCTACACCTTC,CSARRTGTGGNGYTF
TRBV9,NA,many,TRBJ1-2,TGTGCCAGCAGCGACCGGGGCTATGGCTACACCTTC,CASSDRGYGYTF
TRBV7-9,NA,many,TRBJ2-2,TGTGCCAGCAGCTTAGGAAACCTTAACACCGGGGAGCTGTTTTTT,CASSLGNLNTGELFF
TRBV15,NA,many,TRBJ2-5,TGTGCCACCAGCAGAGATCTTGGGGGGCGTGAGACCCAGTACTTC,CATSRDLGGRETQYF
TRBV5-6,NA,NA,TRBJ2-5,TGTGCCAGCAGCCTCCCCAGGGCCGGAGAGACCCAGTACTTC,CASSLPRAGETQYF
TRBV5-3,NA,many,TRBJ2-7,TGTGCCAGCACCCGAGTTGGCAGGGTGGCCGAGCAGTACTTC,CASTRVGRVAEQYF
TRBV9,NA,NA,TRBJ2-7,TGTGCCAGCAGCGTAGTCCCAGAAACCCACGAGCAGTACTTC,CASSVVPETHEQYF
TRBV28,TRBD2,many,TRBJ2-5,TGTGCCAGCACCAAACCGGGGGGGGGCGGGGAGACCCAGTACTTC,CASTKPGGGGETQYF
TRBV5-1,NA,many,TRBJ2-2,TGCGCCAGCAGAATGGAGAGGGCCACCGGGGAGCTGTTTTTT,CASRMERATGELFF
TRBV4-1,NA,many,TRBJ1-2,TGCGCCAGCAGCCAAGGGGTTGGGGACGCCCAATTCTATGGCTACACCTTC,CASSQGVGDAQFYGYTF
TRBV9,NA,NA,TRBJ1-3,TGTGCCAGCAGCGTAAGGACAGACGGAAACACCATATATTTT,CASSVRTDGNTIYF
TRBV11-2,NA,many,TRBJ2-4,TGTGCCAGCAGCTACACCCGGGACCCCGGTGCCAAAAACATTCAGTACTTC,CASSYTRDPGAKNIQYF
TRBV7-6,NA,many,TRBJ2-1,TGTGCCAGCAGCAATCTTGAATACAATGAGCAGTTCTTC,CASSNLEYNEQFF
TRBV9,NA,many,TRBJ1-3,TGTGCCAGCAGCCCCGGAGGGGGAAACACCATATATTTT,CASSPGGGNTIYF
TRBV4-3,NA,NA,TRBJ1-3,TGCGCCAGCAGCCAAGATATGCCCAGGTTCTCTGGAAACACCATATATTTT,CASSQDMPRFSGNTIYF
TRBV25-1,NA,many,TRBJ2-7,TGTGCCAGCAGTGGTCAGTCAGGGCCTACCTACGAGCAGTACTTC,CASSGQSGPTYEQYF
TRBV20-1,TRBD2,many,TRBJ2-3,TGCAGTGCTAGAGATGGTACGGGAGGGCTGGGCCCAGATACGCAGTATTTT,CSARDGTGGLGPDTQYF
TRBV5-1,TRBD1,many,TRBJ1-3,TGCGCCAGCAGCTTCGCCGGGACAGACTCTGGAAACACCATATATTTT,CASSFAGTDSGNTIYF
TRBV7-9,TRBD2,NA,TRBJ2-7,TGTGCCAGCAGCTCTCGGCTAGCGGGGCGCTCCTACGAGCAGTACTTC,CASSSRLAGRSYEQYF
TRBV7-2,TRBD1,many,TRBJ2-7,TGTGCCAGCAGCAGGGGGCTAGATTACGAGCAGTACTTC,CASSRGLDYEQYF
TRBV5-1,NA,many,TRBJ2-1,TGCGCCTTCAACGGGGACTCGAGGTACCGTGAGCAGTTCTTC,CAFNGDSRYREQFF
TRBV5-4,TRBD1,many,TRBJ2-4,TGTGCCAGCAGCCAAGGACAGGGAGGATACATTCAGTACTTC,CASSQGQGGYIQYF
TRBV4-2,NA,many,TRBJ2-3,TGTGCCAGCAGCCAAGATGGACGGAATACGCAGTATTTT,CASSQDGRNTQYF
TRBV7-8,NA,many,TRBJ1-6,TGTGCCAGCAGCTTGGGGACCGTAGACGGGTCACCCCTCCACTTT,CASSLGTVDGSPLHF
TRBV24-1,TRBD2,many,TRBJ2-7,TGTGCCACCAGTCCAGGGACTACCTACGAGCAGTACTTC,CATSPGTTYEQYF
TRBV7-2,NA,NA,TRBJ2-6,NA,CASTNQTSMYLCASSKRGANVLTF
TRBV29-1,NA,NA,TRBJ2-3,TGCAGCGTTGACAGCCCGCAGGGCACAGATACGCAGTATTTT,CSVDSPQGTDTQYF
TRBV28,NA,once,TRBJ2-3,TGTGCCAGCAGCTTAAAAAGCGGCTTCACAGATACGCAGTATTTT,CASSLKSGFTDTQYF
TRBV9,NA,few,TRBJ2-2,TGTGCCAGCAGCGTAGAGGACAAGAACACCGGGGAGCTGTTTTTT,CASSVEDKNTGELFF
TRBV5-4,NA,few,TRBJ2-5,TGTGCCAGCAGCAGCCGGGCCAGGGCCGAACAAGAGACCCAGTACTTC,CASSSRARAEQETQYF
TRBV18,NA,many,TRBJ1-5,TGTGCCAGCTCACCAACCACGGGTTTCAAGCCCCAGCATTTT,CASSPTTGFKPQHF
TRBV29-1,NA,many,TRBJ2-7,TGCAGCGTTATGAAAACTTACGAGCAGTACTTC,CSVMKTYEQYF
TRBV5-1,NA,many,TRBJ2-7,TGCGCCAGCAGCTCCGGGGACTCCTACGAGCAGTACTTC,CASSSGDSYEQYF
TRBV5-4,NA,many,TRBJ2-1,TGTGCCAGCAGCTTGCCCAGCGTCCAGGTCAATGAGCAGTTCTTC,CASSLPSVQVNEQFF
TRBV6-2/TRBV6-3,TRBD2,many,TRBJ2-1,TGTGCCAGCAGTCAACCCTCGACTAGCGGGGTTTCGAATGAGCAGTTCTTC,CASSQPSTSGVSNEQFF
TRBV4-1,NA,NA,TRBJ1-2,TGCGCCAGCAGCCAAGAGTGGGGGTTCAACTATGGCTACACCTTC,CASSQEWGFNYGYTF
TRBV12-3/TRBV12-4,TRBD2,NA,TRBJ2-5,TGTGCCAGCAGTTCTGCGGGAGGGGGAAGAGAGACCCAGTACTTC,CASSSAGGGRETQYF
TRBV6-2/TRBV6-3,NA,many,TRBJ1-5,TGTGCCAGCAGTTCCGGGGGACCCCAGCATTTT,CASSSGGPQHF
TRBV7-8,NA,many,TRBJ1-3,TGTGCCAGCAGCTATAATACAGGCCGGTCTGGAAACACCATATATTTT,CASSYNTGRSGNTIYF
TRBV2,NA,many,TRBJ2-1,TGTGCCAGCGGGGGGCTGAACAATGAGCAGTTCTTC,CASGGLNNEQFF
TRBV5-6,TRBD1,few,TRBJ2-7,TGTGCCAGCAGCTCAGGGACAGGGGGAGGGGGAACCCCCACCTACGAGCAGTACTTC,CASSSGTGGGGTPTYEQYF
TRBV14,TRBD2,many,TRBJ2-3,TGTGCCAGCAGCCCCACCACCATTCTAGCGGGGACGCAGTATTTT,CASSPTTILAGTQYF
TRBV6-2/TRBV6-3,TRBD2,many,TRBJ2-1,TGTGCCAGCAGAGACCGAACGGGTATGGTAGCGGGAGTGAATGAGCAGTTCTTC,CASRDRTGMVAGVNEQFF
TRBV6-5,NA,many,TRBJ2-7,TGTGCCAGCACCGAGATGGGGGCTAACTCCTACGAGCAGTACTTC,CASTEMGANSYEQYF
TRBV4-1,TRBD2,many,TRBJ2-1,TGCGCCAGCAGACGAAGCGGGGGGGTTAACAATGAGCAGTTCTTC,CASRRSGGVNNEQFF
TRBV7-8,TRBD1,medium-sized,TRBJ1-4,TGTGCCAGCGGGACGGCTGGGACAGGGGGTGAAAAACTGTTTTTT,CASGTAGTGGEKLFF